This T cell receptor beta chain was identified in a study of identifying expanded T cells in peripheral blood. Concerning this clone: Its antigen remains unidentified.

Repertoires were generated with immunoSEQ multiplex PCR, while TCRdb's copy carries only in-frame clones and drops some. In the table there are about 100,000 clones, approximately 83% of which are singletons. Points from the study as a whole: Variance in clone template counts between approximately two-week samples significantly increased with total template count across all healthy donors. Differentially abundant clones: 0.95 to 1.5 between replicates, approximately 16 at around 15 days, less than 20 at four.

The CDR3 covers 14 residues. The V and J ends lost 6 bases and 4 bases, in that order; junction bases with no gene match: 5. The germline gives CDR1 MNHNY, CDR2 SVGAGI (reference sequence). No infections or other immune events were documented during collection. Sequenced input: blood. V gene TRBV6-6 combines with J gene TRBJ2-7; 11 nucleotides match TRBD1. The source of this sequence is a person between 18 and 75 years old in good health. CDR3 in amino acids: CASRGQGGGYEQYF. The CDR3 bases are TGTGCCAGCAGGGGACAGGGGGGAGGATACGAGCAGTACTTC.